A single sample gave rise to the 12 T cell receptor beta chains below, sequenced in a study of T cells in Graves' hyperthyroidism and ophthalmopathy. RNA transcripts served as the template for amplifying TCR beta CDR3 regions. An initial round of RT-PCR targeting the TCR CDR3 relied on the HTBI primer set. MiXCR, run by TCRdb on the multiplex PCR reads, gives a single entry per CDR3 protein. The sample holds approximately 560,000 distinct CDR3 sequences, 15% to 17% seen once. The sequencing input was blood. The source is a woman in her 30s with Graves' hyperthyroidism.

This clonotype was recorded at least ten times. The CDR3 is CASSSPGQGNTEAFF. The CDR3 DNA reads as TGTGCCAGCAGTTCCCCGGGACAGGGGAACACTGAAGCTTTCTTT. This chain links TRBV28 with TRBJ1-1; 9 nucleotides align to TRBD1. The junction had 4 bases not matched to a gene; V was cut back by 4 bases and J by 1 base. The CDR3 is 15 amino acids. Germline values: CDR1 MDHEN, CDR2 SYDVKM.

The chain couples TRBV19 to TRBJ1-5; 8 nucleotides align to TRBD1. J was trimmed by 0 bases and V by 10 bases; bases with no gene match: 8. The CDR3 is 15 residues long. The germline CDR1 and CDR2 sequences are LNHDA and SQIVND (reference sequence). CDR3 nucleotide sequence: TGTGCCAATAGAAAACAGGGGGTTAGCAATCAGCCCCAGCATTTT. Translating it yields CANRKQGVSNQPQHF. The whole variable domain, remainder taken from reference TRBV19 and TRBJ1-5, is DGGITQSPKYLFRKEGQNVTLSCEQNLNHDAMYWYRQDPGQGLRLIYYSQIVNDFQKGDIAEGYSVSREKKESFPLTVTSAQKNPTAFYLCANRKQGVSNQPQHFGDGTRLSIL.

This clonotype came up many times. The V gene is TRBV2, the J gene TRBJ1-1, with D possibly TRBD1 on 6 matching bases. This CDR3 has 14 amino acids. Per germline, CDR1 SNHLY and CDR2 FYNNEI. Trimming took 9 bases from V and 0 from J, leaving 14 bases between them. The CDR3 region is CASKRQAMNTEAFF. CDR3 sequence (DNA): TGTGCCAGTAAGAGACAGGCCATGAACACTGAAGCTTTCTTT.

There are many counts of this clonotype. The gene calls are TRBV11-1 and TRBJ2-3; D could derive from TRBD1 or TRBD2 (5 bases each). Germline CDR1 SGHAT, CDR2 FQDESV (reference sequence). The CDR3 loop spans 17 amino acids. V was clipped by 1 base and J by 2 bases, with 16 bases between them. Here the CDR3 DNA reads TGTGCCAGCAGCTTAGAGGCTTGGGGGATAGACACAGATACGCAGTATTTT. It yields the protein CASSLEAWGIDTDTQYF.

As for this clonotype: Possible read error: a much larger clone is one base away. The V and J genes are TRBV12-3 or TRBV12-4 and TRBJ1-4; 9 bases are shared with TRBD1. The CDR3 sequence is 15 residues long. CDR3: CAGRKGDRVGEKLFF. The CDR3 nucleotides read TGTGCCGGCAGAAAGGGGGACAGGGTAGGAGAAAAACTGTTTTTT.

A few counts support this clonotype. The chain combines TRBV30 with TRBJ2-6; D is unclear. Germline V gene lookup returns CDR1 GTSNPN and CDR2 SVGIG (reference sequence). V was pared by 5 bases and J by 0 bases, with 5 bases between. This CDR3 spans 13 amino acids. In nucleotides, the CDR3 is TGTGCCTGGGGGGACTCTGGGGCCAACGTCCTGACTTTC. Translation gives CAWGDSGANVLTF.

The J gene is TRBJ2-1, the V gene TRBV28, with 9 positions matching TRBD2. Germline V gene data show CDR1 as MDHEN and CDR2 as SYDVKM. The CDR3 has 16 amino acids. V gave up 4 bases and J gave up 5 bases; unmatched junction bases: 9. The CDR3 DNA reads TGTGCCAGCAGTTCCAGTAGCGGGAGCGCCAACAATGAGCAGTTCTTC. Translation gives CASSSSSGSANNEQFF.

The chain uses TRBV20-1 and TRBJ2-7, with TRBD2 identical over 11 bases. The germline CDR1 and CDR2 sequences are DFQATT and SNEGSKA (reference sequence). CDR3 length: 14 residues. With 4 bases clipped from V and 4 bases from J, the junction kept 6 bases outside the gene matches. CDR3 in amino acids: CSATTSGRWYEQYF. In DNA, the CDR3 is TGCAGTGCTACCACTAGCGGGAGATGGTACGAGCAGTACTTC.

This clonotype was seen many times. This chain connects TRBV6-2 or TRBV6-3 to TRBJ2-7, with D possibly called TRBD1 or TRBD2 (5 bases each). Trimming pared 7 bases from V and 6 bases from J, leaving 19 bases between. The CDR3 sequence is 14 residues long. Per germline, CDR1 MNHEY and CDR2 SVGEGT. The CDR3 is CASIRGRTFSEQYF. CDR3 DNA: TGTGCCAGCATAAGGGGACGGACTTTTTCCGAGCAGTACTTC.

The chain is built from TRBV11-1 and TRBJ2-3; 13 nucleotides agree with TRBD2. CDR3 length equals 18 residues. Germline lookup yields CDR1 SGHAT and CDR2 FQDESV (reference sequence). Unmatched junction bases numbered 8, after V lost 3 bases and J lost 2 bases. CDR3 DNA: TGTGCCAGCAGCTTCGGGACTAGCGGGGTGGGATACACAGATACGCAGTATTTT. Translated: CASSFGTSGVGYTDTQYF.

This clonotype was recorded many times. The chain joins TRBV2 to TRBJ1-5; the match to TRBD1 covers 7 bases. V dropped 6 bases and J dropped 0; count of bases not matched to a gene: 5. CDR1 is SNHLY, CDR2 FYNNEI, per germline. This CDR3 has 15 amino acids. The CDR3 DNA sequence: TGTGCCAGCAGGGCCACAGGGGTTAGCAATCAGCCCCAGCATTTT. Its protein product is CASRATGVSNQPQHF.

This clonotype appeared many times. This sequence joins TRBV28 and TRBJ2-5; 11 nucleotides align to TRBD2. This CDR3 spans 19 amino acids. V shed 6 bases and J 4 bases; nucleotides not matched to a gene: 19. Germline assignment: CDR1 MDHEN and CDR2 SYDVKM. CDR3 sequence: CASRAPPGLADGGAETQYF. The CDR3, as DNA: TGTGCCAGCAGGGCTCCTCCGGGACTAGCGGACGGAGGGGCAGAGACCCAGTACTTC. Full variable domain (missing parts from reference TRBV28 and TRBJ2-5): DVKVTQSSRYLVKRTGEKVFLECVQDMDHENMFWYRQDPGLGLRLIYFSYDVKMKEKGDIPEGYSVSREKKERFSLILESASTNQTSMYLCASRAPPGLADGGAETQYFGPGTRLLVL.